The 28 T cell receptor beta chains given below trace back to one sample, sequenced in a study of blood T cell repertoires in COVID-19. Clones were sequenced by immunoSEQ multiplex PCR, and TCRdb holds only the in-frame ones, with some missing. Altogether around 220,000 clones are present, about 86% being singletons, with the ten largest covering about 10%. The sequencing sample was made of peripheral blood. The receptors shown here come from a woman in her fifties or sixties with COVID-19, enrolled during active disease.

This chain joins TRBV9 and TRBJ1-2; TRBD1 matches 7 bases. The junction had 6 bases not matched to a gene; V was cut back by 2 bases and J by 8 bases. CDR1 and CDR2 from the germline V gene are SGDLS and YYNGEE. CDR3 size: 13 residues. In DNA, the CDR3 is TGTGCCAGCAGCGTGGACAGGTGGGAAGGCTACACCTTC. This encodes CASSVDRWEGYTF.

This chain uses TRBV29-1 with TRBJ1-1; TRBD1 matches at 7 bases. Losses at the gene ends were 5 bases for V and 2 bases for J; bases not matched to a gene: 2. The CDR3 runs 12 residues. CDR1 and CDR2 (germline): SQVTM, ANQGSEA. CDR3 nucleotides: TGCAGCGTTACAGGGGATAACACTGAAGCTTTCTTT. Encoded protein: CSVTGDNTEAFF.

J is TRBJ2-3 and V is TRBV7-9; the match to TRBD2 covers 12 bases. This CDR3 contains 16 residues. After removal of 6 bases from V and 5 bases from J, the junction contained 9 bases not matched to a gene. The germline gives CDR1 SEHNR, CDR2 FQNEAQ (reference sequence). In DNA, the CDR3 is TGTGCCAGCAGAATACTAGCGGGGGGCCGGGGAGATACGCAGTATTTT. Its translation: CASRILAGGRGDTQYF.

CDR3 sequence reads: CASRLTGRTDTQYF. CDR3 bases: TGTGCCAGCAGACTGACAGGGCGCACAGATACGCAGTATTTT. The chain uses TRBV7-2 and TRBJ2-3; TRBD1 aligns across 7 bases. The V gene end was trimmed by 6 bases and the J gene end by 1 base; junction bases not matched to a gene: 4. Germline CDR1 is SGHTA and CDR2 is FQGNSA. The CDR3 loop spans 14 amino acids. Complete variable domain (other parts from reference TRBV7-2 and TRBJ2-3): GAGVSQSPSNKVTEKGKDVELRCDPISGHTALYWYRQSLGQGLEFLIYFQGNSAPDKSGLPSDRFSAERTGGSVSTLTIQRTQQEDSAVYLCASRLTGRTDTQYFGPGTRLTVL.

The gene calls are TRBV19 and TRBJ1-5; D might be TRBD1 (5 bases). CDR1 LNHDA and CDR2 SQIVND come from the germline V gene (reference sequence). This CDR3 is built from 14 residues. V was trimmed by 1 base and J by 9 bases, leaving 13 bases between them. CDR3 region: CASSIGKGAVPQHF. The DNA of the CDR3 is TGTGCCAGTAGTATAGGTAAAGGGGCGGTGCCCCAGCATTTT.

The chain carries TRBV27 and TRBJ1-4; the D is unclear. V dropped 3 bases and J dropped 7 bases, with 12 bases sitting between them. CDR1 and CDR2 (germline): MNHEY, SMNVEV (reference sequence). The CDR3 consists of 14 residues. The CDR3, as DNA: TGTGCCAGCAGTTTTGGTAGACCAGGTGAAAAACTGTTTTTT. Its translation is CASSFGRPGEKLFF.

The rearrangement uses TRBV19 and TRBJ1-1; D might be TRBD1 (6 bases). The CDR3 has 15 residues. V lost 6 bases, J lost 3 bases, and 17 bases lay in between. Germline values: CDR1 LNHDA, CDR2 SQIVND (reference sequence). The CDR3 DNA is TGTGCCAGTAGAAACTCAGGGGTTCAGGACACTGAAGCTTTCTTT. Residues: CASRNSGVQDTEAFF.

The V and J genes are TRBV7-7 and TRBJ2-2; no definite D call. CDR1 is SSHAT, CDR2 FNYEAQ, per germline (reference sequence). The CDR3 has 14 residues. The germline V and J ends were trimmed by 1 base and 1 base, with 4 bases remaining between them. This chain's CDR3 is CASSLGQNTGELFF. The CDR3 DNA is TGTGCCAGCAGCTTAGGACAGAACACCGGGGAGCTGTTTTTT.

This sequence joins TRBV25-1 and TRBJ1-5; 10 bases match TRBD1. V lost 2 bases to trimming and J lost 7 bases; unmatched junction nucleotides: 2. Germline lookup yields CDR1 MGHDK and CDR2 SYGVNS. This CDR3 is built from 14 residues. DNA of the CDR3: TGTGCCAGCAGTGAACGGGACAGGGGCCAGCCCCAGCATTTT. Translating it yields CASSERDRGQPQHF.

J is TRBJ2-1 and V is TRBV12-3 or TRBV12-4, with 14 bases matching TRBD2. Germline trimming cut 6 bases from V and 12 bases from J; bases unmatched to any gene: 4. The length of the CDR3 is 13 residues. The CDR3 bases are TGTGCCAGCAGCCTGACTAGCGGGGGGGGGCAGTTCTTC. Translated: CASSLTSGGGQFF.

This clone appeared once. The chain has TRBV12-3 or TRBV12-4 and TRBJ1-2; 7 bases agree with TRBD1. The CDR3 spans 13 residues. With V trimmed by 3 bases and J by 7 bases, 5 bases remained unmatched. The CDR3 spells CASSFGGQSGYTF. The CDR3 DNA is TGTGCCAGCAGTTTCGGGGGACAGAGTGGCTACACCTTC.

The V call is TRBV6-5, the J call TRBJ2-7, with 11 bases lining up with TRBD2. The V segment lost 6 bases and the J segment 2 bases; nucleotides outside the gene matches: 6. The CDR3 consists of 15 residues. Germline values: CDR1 MNHEY, CDR2 SVGAGI. CDR3 nucleotides: TGTGCCAGCAGAGCACCGGGACTAGCGGCCTACGAGCAGTACGTC. This gives the protein CASRAPGLAAYEQYV.

The count of this clone is one. This rearrangement joins TRBV12-3 or TRBV12-4 to TRBJ2-1; D is possibly TRBD2 (6 bases). The CDR3 runs 13 residues. V gave up 10 bases and J gave up 9 bases, with 19 bases separating them. The CDR3 is CANRRRGRGEQFF. The CDR3 nucleotides read TGTGCCAACCGCCGGCGTGGGCGGGGTGAGCAGTTCTTC.

The rearrangement links TRBV27 to TRBJ2-7, with D possibly being TRBD1 (6 bases). The CDR3 spans 16 residues. From germline, CDR1 is MNHEY and CDR2 SMNVEV (reference sequence). The germline V and J ends were trimmed by 3 bases and 4 bases, with 19 bases remaining between them. The CDR3 is CASSFNGRGGGYEQYF. CDR3 in DNA: TGTGCCAGCAGTTTTAATGGGAGAGGGGGTGGGTACGAGCAGTACTTC.

This clone is a singleton in its sample. The chain links TRBV18 to TRBJ2-1, with 7 bases lining up with TRBD2. CDR1 and CDR2 from the germline V gene are KGHSH and LQKENI. This CDR3 comprises 14 residues. V lost 4 bases, J lost 0 bases, and 0 bases stayed unmatched. The CDR3 protein is CASSRGGSYNEQFF. As DNA, the CDR3 is TGTGCCAGCTCACGCGGGGGCTCCTACAATGAGCAGTTCTTC.

The chain recombines TRBV27 with TRBJ2-1; perhaps TRBD1 as D (7 bases). Trimming cost V 3 bases and J 7 bases, with 22 bases left between them. CDR1 is MNHEY, CDR2 SMNVEV, per germline (reference sequence). The CDR3 sequence is 17 residues long. The CDR3 reads CASSLRGRGSGGNEQFF. CDR3 nucleotide sequence: TGTGCCAGCAGTTTGAGGGGGCGGGGTTCTGGGGGTAATGAGCAGTTCTTC.

This rearrangement joins TRBV27 to TRBJ2-3; unclear D gene. The CDR3 loop spans 13 amino acids. Trimming took 7 bases from V and 2 from J, leaving 10 bases between them. The germline gives CDR1 MNHEY, CDR2 SMNVEV (reference sequence). CDR3 sequence reads: CASTTGSTDTQYF. The CDR3 nucleotides are TGTGCCAGCACGACTGGCTCCACAGATACGCAGTATTTT.

On this clone itself: Distinct nucleotide sequences in the sample also encode this CDR3. V usage is TRBV5-8 and J usage is TRBJ1-5; D uncertain. V was shortened by 2 bases and J by 0 bases, with 6 bases between the two germline ends. This CDR3 is built from 14 residues. From germline, CDR1 is SGHTS and CDR2 YDEGEE. The CDR3 coding sequence is TGTGCCAGCAGCTTCTTATATAGCAATCAGCCCCAGCATTTT. The encoded protein is CASSFLYSNQPQHF.

The rearrangement joins TRBV6-5 to TRBJ2-1; 11 bases align to TRBD1. The germline CDR1 and CDR2 sequences are MNHEY and SVGAGI. CDR3 size: 14 residues. Trimming removed 5 bases from V and 8 bases from J; junction bases left unmatched: 5. The DNA of the CDR3 is TGTGCCAGCAGTACCTGGACAGGGGGCGATGAGCAGTTCTTC. It is translated as CASSTWTGGDEQFF.

The chain combines TRBV5-1 with TRBJ2-3, with D possibly TRBD2 on 5 matching bases. V was cut by 5 bases and J by 1 base, with 11 bases left in between. The CDR3 contains 14 residues. Germline V gene lookup returns CDR1 SGHRS and CDR2 YFSETQ. The CDR3 bases are TGCGCCAGCAGAAGGGAGCCGGGCACAGATACGCAGTATTTT. Translating it yields CASRREPGTDTQYF.

This chain connects TRBV28 to TRBJ2-5; TRBD2 matches at 8 bases. V lost 6 bases to trimming and J lost 5 bases; unmatched junction nucleotides: 8. From germline, CDR1 is MDHEN and CDR2 SYDVKM. The length of the CDR3 is 14 residues. CDR3 DNA sequence: TGTGCCAGCAGCTTCGGGGGGGGCCGGGAGACCCAGTACTTC. It yields the protein CASSFGGGRETQYF.

This chain uses TRBV7-9 with TRBJ1-4; 7 nucleotides agree with TRBD1. The CDR3 is 16 residues long. Germline assignment: CDR1 SEHNR and CDR2 FQNEAQ (reference sequence). The V and J ends lost 5 bases and 8 bases, in that order; junction bases with no gene match: 14. CDR3 sequence (DNA): TGTGCCAGCAGCCTCGCACCGACAGGGTCAGGGGAAAAACTGTTTTTT. This sequence encodes CASSLAPTGSGEKLFF.

DNA for the CDR3: TGCGCCAGGAAACTAGCGGGGGCCATCTTTAAGGGAACCGGGGAGCTGTTTTTT. It codes for CARKLAGAIFKGTGELFF. V is TRBV5-1 and J is TRBJ2-2; TRBD2 matches at 11 bases. The CDR3 spans 18 residues. From germline, CDR1 is SGHRS and CDR2 YFSETQ. V trimming: 8 bases; J trimming: 5 bases; junction bases outside the gene matches: 17.

The chain recombines TRBV5-6 with TRBJ2-7; a possible D gene is TRBD2 (7 bases). Trimming took 4 bases from V and 4 from J, leaving 12 bases between them. The V gene's germline CDR1 is SGHDT and CDR2 YYEEEE. The CDR3 covers 13 residues. In DNA, the CDR3 is TGTGCCAGCAGCCCCGCGGGGGCGTACGAGCAGTACTTC. Translated: CASSPAGAYEQYF.

J is TRBJ2-7 and V is TRBV27; perhaps TRBD1 as D (7 bases). Trimming cost V 6 bases and J 4 bases, with 13 bases left between them. The germline V gene has CDR1 MNHEY and CDR2 SMNVEV (reference sequence). The length of the CDR3 is 13 residues. CDR3 region: CASSPGGTYEQYF. The CDR3 DNA reads as TGTGCCAGCAGCCCAGGGGGGACTTACGAGCAGTACTTC.

Only one count was recorded for this clone. The V gene is TRBV5-4, the J gene TRBJ2-7; the D is unclear. The length of the CDR3 is 13 residues. CDR1 SGHNT and CDR2 YYREEE come from the germline V gene (reference sequence). The V end was cut by 0 bases, the J end by 5 bases, with 9 bases between. CDR3: CASSLALADEQYF. CDR3 in DNA: TGTGCCAGCAGCTTGGCCTTGGCCGACGAGCAGTACTTC.

V gene TRBV6-4 combines with J gene TRBJ2-1; TRBD1 agrees at 11 bases. In germline, CDR1 is MRHNA, CDR2 SNTAGT. The CDR3 runs 15 residues. J was trimmed by 2 bases and V by 5 bases; bases with no gene match: 2. CDR3 in amino acids: CASSPDRGPYNEQFF. DNA of the CDR3: TGTGCCAGCAGTCCGGACAGGGGGCCCTACAATGAGCAGTTCTTC.

CDR3 loop: CAWSSGGGGNTIYF. CDR3 DNA sequence: TGTGCCTGGAGTAGCGGGGGAGGAGGAAACACCATATATTTT. The chain joins TRBV30 to TRBJ1-3, with a possible D match to TRBD1 (5 bases). The CDR3 contains 14 residues. The germline CDR1 and CDR2 sequences are GTSNPN and SVGIG (reference sequence). V was pared by 2 bases and J by 4 bases, with 12 bases between.